Listed here are 7 T cell receptor beta chains from one sample, sequenced in a study of shared clonotypes between healthy human individuals (dated by TCRdb to between 2020 and 2021). To prepare the library, the immunoSEQ multiplex PCR assay was applied. The table comes from immuneACCESS by way of TCRdb, which keeps in-frame sequences with V and J called. Part of the clones is missing from these tables; in studies checked, under half for an unresolved V gene and the rest for unknown reasons. For this sample the table gives approximately 2.5 million clones, of which 80% to 95% were detected only once. The ten largest clones represent approximately 0.35% of the sample. Material: naive CD4+ T cells from PBMCs. The cell subset or site label, read with the paper, signifies: CD45RA+ positively selected. The receptors were sampled from a man in his late teens or twenties in good health. Some clones in this sample may be carry-over from other donors' samples.

This chain links TRBV5-1 with TRBJ2-6, with 7 bases aligning to TRBD1. Per the germline V gene, CDR1 is SGHRS and CDR2 is YFSETQ. CDR3 length: 15 residues. V lost 4 bases, J lost 4 bases, and 5 bases stayed unmatched. The DNA for the CDR3 is TGCGCCAGCAGCACCACAGGGGCCGGGGCCAACGTCCTGACTTTC. Encoded protein: CASSTTGAGANVLTF.

This chain uses TRBV6-7 with TRBJ2-7; D is ambiguous. TRBV6-7 is flagged as an ORF with uncertain function. V was cut by 2 bases and J by 6 bases, with 11 bases left in between. The CDR3 runs to 13 residues. This chain's CDR3 is CASSYLRRREQYF. CDR3 bases: TGTGCCAGCAGTTACCTAAGAAGGCGCGAGCAGTACTTC.

The chain recombines TRBV2 with TRBJ2-3, with 7 bases identical to TRBD2. Germline values: CDR1 SNHLY, CDR2 FYNNEI. J lost 1 base, V lost 4 bases, and 5 bases had no gene match. The CDR3 totals 15 residues. This chain's CDR3 is CASSGSTSRTDTQYF. CDR3 in DNA: TGTGCCAGCAGTGGATCGACTAGCCGCACAGATACGCAGTATTTT. The variable domain in full, with the rest retrieved from reference TRBV2 and TRBJ2-3, is EPEVTQTPSHQVTQMGQEVILRCVPISNHLYFYWYRQILGQKVEFLVSFYNNEISEKSEIFDDQFSVERPDGSNFTLKIRSTKLEDSAMYFCASSGSTSRTDTQYFGPGTRLTVL.

The rearrangement uses TRBV6-5 and TRBJ1-2; D call uncertain. Germline V gene lookup returns CDR1 MNHEY and CDR2 SVGAGI. V was cut by 5 bases and J by 12 bases, with 10 bases left in between. The length of the CDR3 is 10 residues. The CDR3 sequence is CASSRTANTF. DNA for the CDR3: TGTGCCAGCAGTAGGACCGCGAACACCTTC.

The chain links TRBV7-2 to TRBJ2-4; 7 nucleotides match TRBD2. Germline assignment: CDR1 SGHTA and CDR2 FQGNSA. V shed 2 bases, J shed 8 bases, and the junction held 6 bases outside the gene matches. The length of the CDR3 is 14 residues. CDR3 in DNA: TGTGCCAGCAGCTTATTCGCGGGAGTACACATTCAGTACTTC. This sequence encodes CASSLFAGVHIQYF.

CDR3 amino acids: CASSYQGLSRGAHEQYF. CDR3 DNA: TGTGCCAGCAGCTATCAAGGGCTGTCGAGGGGGGCCCACGAGCAGTACTTC. This chain links TRBV4-2 with TRBJ2-7, with D tentatively TRBD1 or TRBD2 (6 bases each). Germline V gene lookup returns CDR1 LGHNA and CDR2 YNFKEQ. Trimming left V 5 bases short and J 5 bases short, with 25 bases between. This CDR3 comprises 17 residues.

The chain employs TRBV5-4 and TRBJ1-2, with TRBD1 matching 8 bases. The CDR3 is 14 amino acids. The trim removed 5 bases at V and 3 bases at J, leaving 6 bases unmatched. Looked up from germline, CDR1 is SGHNT and CDR2 is YYREEE (reference sequence). CDR3 residues: CASSFTTGDYGYTF. CDR3 DNA: TGTGCCAGCAGTTTCACGACAGGGGACTATGGCTACACCTTC.